This TCR beta chain was identified during a study of high-grade serous ovarian cancer treatment subgroups. Tumor tissue was taken before any definitive surgery or chemotherapy was given. Clones were sequenced by immunoSEQ multiplex PCR, and TCRdb holds only the in-frame ones, with some missing. The table has about 2,000 clones, about 79% seen once. This CDR3 spans 13 amino acids. From germline, CDR1 is SEHNR and CDR2 FQNEAQ (reference sequence). V lost 3 bases and J 2 bases, leaving 7 bases between the germline ends. This clonotype originated in a human donor with high-grade serous ovarian cancer. The rearrangement links TRBV7-9 to TRBJ1-1; the D is unclear. Material for sequencing was tumor tissue. CDR3 region: CASSFTENTEAFF. The CDR3 coding sequence is TGTGCCAGCAGCTTTACTGAAAACACTGAAGCTTTCTTT. The full variable domain, its missing parts supplied by reference TRBV7-9 and TRBJ1-1, is DTGVSQNPRHKITKRGQNVTFRCDPISEHNRLYWYRQTLGQGPEFLTYFQNEAQLEKSRLLSDRFSAERPKGSFSTLEIQRTEQGDSAMYLCASSFTENTEAFFGQGTRLTVV.